This T cell receptor beta chain comes out of a study of regulatory T cells in long-lasting Graves disease. This clonotype was detected many times. The sample's time point: persistent/refractory GD, antithyroid drugs over 5 years with positive TRAb. PBMC-derived RNA was used for the TCR library. Germline values: CDR1 GTSNPN, CDR2 SVGIG (reference sequence). The CDR3 extends over 13 amino acids. V trimming: 7 bases; J trimming: 5 bases; junction bases outside the gene matches: 10. The authors built TCR beta libraries using iRepertoire HTBI primers and Arm-PCR of CDR3 regions. TCRdb called the multiplex PCR reads again in MiXCR, with one record for every CDR3 protein. Of around 510,000 distinct CDR3 sequences listed, under 25% are singletons.

The source of this sequence is a female donor with Graves disease. J is TRBJ1-2 and V is TRBV30, with 7 bases matching TRBD1. The sample in question was peripheral blood mononuclear cells (PBMCs), obtained when the disease was refractory, from a patient treated with antithyroid drugs. For the CDR3, the DNA is TGTGCCTACTCCCGGGACAGAGATTATGGCTACACCTTC. This sequence encodes CAYSRDRDYGYTF.